The next 20 T cell receptor beta chains were all read from a single sample in a study of cytomegalovirus exposure and HLA in healthy donors. Vbeta (60) and Jbeta (13) primers were used in the PCR. Method: immunoSEQ multiplex PCR; TCRdb's copy keeps in-frame clones and lacks some. The repertoire consists of 100,000 to 150,000 clones, with 70% to 80% occurring once and the leading ten covering about 2.4%. Sequenced sample: PBMCs. Receptors were obtained from a woman aged 55 to 70 in good health and CMV-seropositive.

The J gene is TRBJ1-1, the V gene TRBV7-8; D gene uncertain. Germline V gene sequence: CDR1 SGHVS, CDR2 FQNEAQ. This CDR3 spans 17 amino acids. Trimming removed 0 bases at V and 0 bases at J, with 14 bases between. CDR3 protein: CASSLAEAGQLNTEAFF. The CDR3 DNA reads TGTGCCAGCAGCTTAGCGGAGGCTGGCCAGCTGAACACTGAAGCTTTCTTT.

The chain couples TRBV4-1 to TRBJ1-4; D is undetermined. CDR1 MGHRA and CDR2 YSYEKL come from the germline V gene. Trimming pared 4 bases from V and 8 bases from J, leaving 11 bases between. This CDR3 spans 13 amino acids. As DNA, the CDR3 is TGCGCCAGCAGCCCAGACCAGGTCGAAAAACTGTTTTTT. Its translation is CASSPDQVEKLFF.

Details on this clone: Other DNA sequences in this sample translate to the same CDR3. The chain joins TRBV5-1 to TRBJ2-7, with 8 bases aligning to TRBD1. Trimming cost V 3 bases and J 5 bases; bases outside gene matches: 7. Germline loops: CDR1 SGHRS, CDR2 YFSETQ. The CDR3 contains 14 residues. The CDR3 coding sequence is TGCGCCAGCAGCTCAGGACAGGGAGAGGACGAGCAGTACTTC. Translated, it gives CASSSGQGEDEQYF. The whole variable domain, filled in from reference TRBV5-1 and TRBJ2-7, reads KAGVTQTPRYLIKTRGQQVTLSCSPISGHRSVSWYQQTPGQGLQFLFEYFSETQRNKGNFPGRFSGRQFSNSRSEMNVSTLELGDSALYLCASSSGQGEDEQYFGPGTRLTVT.

The chain carries TRBV19 and TRBJ1-5; D possibly corresponds to TRBD1 (5 bases). V was shortened by 3 bases and J by 3 bases, with 15 bases between the two germline ends. There are 16 residues in the CDR3. The germline CDR1 and CDR2 sequences are LNHDA and SQIVND (reference sequence). The CDR3 DNA reads as TGTGCCAGTAGTATTAATTCCGGGGGGAACAATCAGCCCCAGCATTTT. Translation: CASSINSGGNNQPQHF.

The genes are TRBV19 and TRBJ2-3; 7 positions agree with TRBD1. Germline-derived CDR1 and CDR2 are LNHDA and SQIVND (reference sequence). The CDR3 is made up of 14 amino acids. The V gene end was trimmed by 6 bases and the J gene end by 1 base; junction bases not matched to a gene: 4. The CDR3 nucleotides are TGTGCCAGTAGGTCGACAGGGCGCACAGATACGCAGTATTTT. Translating it yields CASRSTGRTDTQYF. The full variable domain, its missing parts supplied by reference TRBV19 and TRBJ2-3, is DGGITQSPKYLFRKEGQNVTLSCEQNLNHDAMYWYRQDPGQGLRLIYYSQIVNDFQKGDIAEGYSVSREKKESFPLTVTSAQKNPTAFYLCASRSTGRTDTQYFGPGTRLTVL.

This clone has a handful of counts. The chain couples TRBV6-1 to TRBJ2-7; 11 bases align to TRBD2. The CDR3 is made up of 15 amino acids. After removal of 4 bases from V and 7 bases from J, the junction contained 9 bases not matched to a gene. CDR1 and CDR2 from the germline V gene are MNHNS and SASEGT. CDR3 sequence reads: CASSGLAGGEGEQYF. As DNA, the CDR3 is TGTGCCAGCAGTGGTCTAGCGGGGGGTGAAGGGGAGCAGTACTTC.

The rearrangement links TRBV11-3 to TRBJ1-6; TRBD1 might be the D (6 bases). Trimming removed 3 bases at V and 8 bases at J, with 11 bases between. This CDR3 is 14 amino acids long. Germline CDR1 SGHNT, CDR2 YENEEA. CDR3 in DNA: TGTGCCAGCAGCTTGGGGCGGACAGATTCACCCCTCCACTTT. Translated, it gives CASSLGRTDSPLHF.

This clone has only a few counts. The chain links TRBV4-2 to TRBJ2-2, with D perhaps TRBD2 (7 bases). The germline CDR1 and CDR2 sequences are LGHNA and YNFKEQ. V gave up 1 base and J gave up 4 bases, with 16 bases separating them. The CDR3 runs to 17 residues. The CDR3 DNA is TGTGCCAGCAGCCAAGGAGCGGGACAAGTCTTCACCGGGGAGCTGTTTTTT. Translating gives CASSQGAGQVFTGELFF.

CDR3: CASSSAGTSGAYEQYF. The CDR3 bases are TGTGCCAGCAGCTCCGCCGGGACTAGCGGAGCCTACGAGCAGTACTTC. This sequence joins TRBV9 and TRBJ2-7; TRBD2 matches at 11 bases. Germline loops: CDR1 SGDLS, CDR2 YYNGEE. The CDR3 sequence is 16 residues long. J lost 2 bases, V lost 4 bases, and 8 bases had no gene match.

This clone was recorded once. The chain links TRBV7-3 to TRBJ2-7; 11 nucleotides agree with TRBD1. Losses at the gene ends were 3 bases for V and 7 bases for J; bases not matched to a gene: 11. The CDR3 has 16 residues. Germline V gene lookup returns CDR1 SGHTA and CDR2 FQGTGA. The CDR3 is CASSFYSAGQGGEQYF. The CDR3 DNA reads as TGTGCCAGCAGCTTCTACTCCGCGGGACAGGGGGGTGAGCAGTACTTC.

This clone was counted only a few times. V usage is TRBV7-2 and J usage is TRBJ2-3; 11 positions match TRBD2. After removal of 5 bases from V and 4 bases from J, the junction contained 5 bases not matched to a gene. The CDR3 is made up of 15 amino acids. From germline, CDR1 is SGHTA and CDR2 FQGNSA. The CDR3 sequence: CASSRLAGGADTQYF. CDR3 DNA: TGTGCCAGCAGCCGTTTAGCGGGGGGGGCAGATACGCAGTATTTT.

This clone showed up just a few times. The gene calls are TRBV6-1 and TRBJ1-1; D is possibly TRBD1 (6 bases). The V end lost 5 bases, the J end lost 0 bases, and 10 bases lay between the germline ends. The CDR3 consists of 14 residues. CDR1 and CDR2 (germline): MNHNS, SASEGT. CDR3 in amino acids: CASSWGTLNTEAFF. CDR3 DNA: TGTGCCAGCAGTTGGGGGACACTGAACACTGAAGCTTTCTTT.

This rearrangement joins TRBV18 to TRBJ1-2, with D unresolved. Trimming took off 5 bases at V and 2 bases at J, with 9 bases between the two ends. CDR3 length: 13 amino acids. Germline lookup yields CDR1 KGHSH and CDR2 LQKENI. This CDR3 reads CASSGRENYGYTF. The CDR3 coding sequence is TGTGCCAGCTCAGGCCGGGAAAACTATGGCTACACCTTC.

V usage is TRBV19 and J usage is TRBJ1-5; the D gene is possibly TRBD1 (5 bases). V gave up 6 bases and J gave up 5 bases, with 14 bases separating them. Germline assignment: CDR1 LNHDA and CDR2 SQIVND (reference sequence). The CDR3 spans 14 residues. CDR3: CASSHQGWDQPQHF. Here the CDR3 DNA reads TGTGCCAGTAGCCACCAGGGTTGGGATCAGCCCCAGCATTTT.

This sequence joins TRBV7-9 and TRBJ1-6; possible D gene TRBD1, 5 bases. CDR3 length equals 14 residues. CDR1 is SEHNR, CDR2 FQNEAQ, per germline (reference sequence). Trimming pared 3 bases from V and 6 bases from J, leaving 9 bases between. The chain's CDR3 is CASSFPGGNSPLHF. The CDR3 nucleotides read TGTGCCAGCAGCTTTCCGGGGGGTAATTCACCCCTCCACTTT.

This clone was observed a handful of times. In the same sample, other DNA sequences code for this CDR3. The chain joins TRBV9 to TRBJ2-7, with 8 bases matching TRBD1. V shed 2 bases, J shed 2 bases, and the junction held 3 bases outside the gene matches. The CDR3 contains 14 residues. Germline CDR1 and CDR2: SGDLS and YYNGEE. This chain's CDR3 is CASSVGTGPYEQYF. In DNA, the CDR3 is TGTGCCAGCAGCGTCGGGACAGGACCCTACGAGCAGTACTTC.

V gene TRBV27 combines with J gene TRBJ2-5; TRBD1 is a possible D gene (6 bases). CDR1 and CDR2 from the germline V gene are MNHEY and SMNVEV (reference sequence). The CDR3 runs to 14 residues. V lost 7 bases and J lost 2, with 14 bases in between. The CDR3 protein is CASKTTGGQETQYF. Written as DNA, the CDR3 is TGTGCCAGCAAAACGACAGGTGGGCAAGAGACCCAGTACTTC.

Turning to this clone: One end of the junction fails to match germline, which may point to a read error. The rearrangement joins TRBV5-6 to TRBJ2-1, with 7 bases matching TRBD2. In germline, CDR1 is SGHDT, CDR2 YYEEEE. The CDR3 is made up of 11 amino acids. CDR3 residues: CASSFGTKLIF. The CDR3 region has the DNA TGTGCCAGCAGCTTCGGGACTAAATTAATCTTC.

This clone appeared a few times. The chain couples TRBV6-5 to TRBJ1-1; TRBD1 might be the D (5 bases). The germline V gene has CDR1 MNHEY and CDR2 SVGAGI. The CDR3 runs 15 residues. Trimming removed 10 bases from V and 0 bases from J, with 18 bases in between. The CDR3 DNA reads as TGTGCCATCCGCCCTCTGGGGCGGATGAACACTGAAGCTTTCTTT. Its translation: CAIRPLGRMNTEAFF.

This chain links TRBV2 with TRBJ1-5; weak D call: TRBD1 (6 bases). With 6 bases removed from V and 0 bases from J, the gap between germline ends came to 12 bases. This CDR3 has 15 residues. CDR1 is SNHLY and CDR2 is FYNNEI in the germline V gene. The CDR3 region is CASSGTLGSNQPQHF. In DNA, the CDR3 is TGTGCCAGCAGCGGGACACTTGGTAGCAATCAGCCCCAGCATTTT.